This T cell receptor (beta chain) was identified during a study of blood T cell repertoires in COVID-19. Study context: Samples came from the United States, Italy and Spain, spanning acute and convalescent COVID-19. Nucleic acid was either cDNA or gDNA, and it came from T cells, B-cell-depleted T cells, or PBMCs.

CDR3 size: 14 residues. Looked up from germline, CDR1 is MDHEN and CDR2 is SYDVKM. V was pared by 5 bases and J by 2 bases, with 5 bases of the junction left unmatched. Original processing notes: Quantification of nucleated cells was approximated via reference gene primer amplification. The data were produced by immunoSEQ multiplex PCR, yet TCRdb's version contains in-frame clones alone and is incomplete. That table furnishes V, J and clone size, whereas the DNA furnished D and trimming. The sample carries just over 650,000 clones, 80% to 90% recorded once. The clonotype originates from a woman between 18 and 29 years old with acute or convalescent COVID-19. Specimen: peripheral blood. This chain connects TRBV28 to TRBJ2-7, with 8 bases fitting TRBD2. The CDR3 coding sequence is TGTGCCAGCAGTCCGGCGGGGGGACCCTACGAGCAGTACTTC. Amino acid sequence: CASSPAGGPYEQYF.